This TCR beta chain was observed in a study of T cells in Graves' hyperthyroidism and ophthalmopathy. Disease duration under 2 months; hyperthyroidism patients were aged 18 to 65. RNA transcripts were the template for amplifying TCR beta CDR3 regions. The TCR CDR3 first-round RT-PCR relied on the HTBI primer set. TCRdb reanalysed the multiplex PCR reads using MiXCR and keeps one entry per CDR3 protein. The repertoire holds 650,000 to 850,000 distinct CDR3 sequences, roughly a sixth seen once, with 15% to 20% in the top ten. Trimming removed 0 bases at V and 12 bases at J, with 15 bases between. This CDR3 has 14 residues. Germline-derived CDR1 and CDR2 are LNHDA and SQIVND (reference sequence).

This chain connects TRBV19 to TRBJ2-1; D ambiguous. The clonotype comes from a woman aged 50 to 65 with Graves' hyperthyroidism that later progressed to Graves' ophthalmopathy. Source material: blood. For the CDR3, the DNA is TGTGCCAGTAGTATAGATCTTTCGGGCAGGCGGCAGTTCTTC. Protein: CASSIDLSGRRQFF. The complete variable domain, with remaining parts taken from reference TRBV19 and TRBJ2-1, reads DGGITQSPKYLFRKEGQNVTLSCEQNLNHDAMYWYRQDPGQGLRLIYYSQIVNDFQKGDIAEGYSVSREKKESFPLTVTSAQKNPTAFYLCASSIDLSGRRQFFGPGTRLTVL.